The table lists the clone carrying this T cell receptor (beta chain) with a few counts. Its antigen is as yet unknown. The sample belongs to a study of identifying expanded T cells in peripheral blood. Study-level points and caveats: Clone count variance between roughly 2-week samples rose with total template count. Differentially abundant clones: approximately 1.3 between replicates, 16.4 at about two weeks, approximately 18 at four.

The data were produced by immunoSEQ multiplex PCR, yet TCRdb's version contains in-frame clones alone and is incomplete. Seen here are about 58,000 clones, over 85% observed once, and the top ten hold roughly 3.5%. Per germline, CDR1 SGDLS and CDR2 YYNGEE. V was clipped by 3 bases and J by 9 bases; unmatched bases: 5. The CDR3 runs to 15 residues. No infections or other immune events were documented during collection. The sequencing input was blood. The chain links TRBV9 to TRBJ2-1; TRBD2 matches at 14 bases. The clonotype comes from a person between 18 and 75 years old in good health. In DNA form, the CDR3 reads TGTGCCAGCAGCGGCGGGACTAGCGGGAGATCTGAGCAGTTCTTC. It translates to CASSGGTSGRSEQFF.